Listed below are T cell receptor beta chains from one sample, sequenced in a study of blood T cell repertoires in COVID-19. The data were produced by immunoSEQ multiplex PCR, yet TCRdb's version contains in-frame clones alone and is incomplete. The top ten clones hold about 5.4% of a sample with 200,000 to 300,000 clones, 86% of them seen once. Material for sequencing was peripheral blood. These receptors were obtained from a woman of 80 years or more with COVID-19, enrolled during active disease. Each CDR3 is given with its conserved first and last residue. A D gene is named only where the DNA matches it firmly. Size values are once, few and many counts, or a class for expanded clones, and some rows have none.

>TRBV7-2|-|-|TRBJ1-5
TGTGCCAGCAGCTTAGACGGGTTCTACAATCAGCCCCAGCATTTT
CASSLDGFYNQPQHF
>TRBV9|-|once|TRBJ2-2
TGTGCCAGCAACGGCGGGGCGAACACCGGGGAGCTGTTTTTT
CASNGGANTGELFF
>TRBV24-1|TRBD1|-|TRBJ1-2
TGTGCCACCAGTGATCCGGGGACAGATACGCTCTATGGCTACACCTTC
CATSDPGTDTLYGYTF
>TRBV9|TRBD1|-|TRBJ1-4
TGTGCCAGCAGCGTAGCCCCTGGACAGGCCCGGGAAAAACTGTTTTTT
CASSVAPGQAREKLFF
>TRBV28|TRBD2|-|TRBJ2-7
TGTGCCAGCAGCGCCTCCGGGACTAGCGCCTACGAGCAGTACTTC
CASSASGTSAYEQYF
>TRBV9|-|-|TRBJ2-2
TGTGCCAGCAGCCCGGGGACCGGGGAGCTGTTTTTT
CASSPGTGELFF
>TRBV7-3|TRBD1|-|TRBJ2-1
TGTGCCAGCAGCCCGACAGGGTTTGGGAACAATGAGCAGTTCTTC
CASSPTGFGNNEQFF
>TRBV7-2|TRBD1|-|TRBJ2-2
TGTGCCAGCAGCAAAGAGGGGGCGTACACCGGGGAGCTGTTTTTT
CASSKEGAYTGELFF
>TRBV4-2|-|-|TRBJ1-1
TGTGCCAGCAGCCAAGATTACAGTTACATGAACACTGAAGCTTTCTTT
CASSQDYSYMNTEAFF
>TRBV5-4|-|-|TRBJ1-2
TGTGCCAGCAGCTTGGCGGCCGGGACTAACTATGGCTACACCTTC
CASSLAAGTNYGYTF
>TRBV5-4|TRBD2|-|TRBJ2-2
TGTGCCAGCAGCCGGCAGGCTAGCGGGCTCACCGGGGAGCTGTTTTTT
CASSRQASGLTGELFF
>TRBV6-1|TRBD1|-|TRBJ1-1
TGTGCCAGCAGTCAAGGGACAGGGGGCGCACAGACTGAAGCTTTCTTT
CASSQGTGGAQTEAFF
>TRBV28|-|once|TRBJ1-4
TGTGCCAGCAGTTCTGAACAGGGCCCCGAAAAACTGTTTTTT
CASSSEQGPEKLFF
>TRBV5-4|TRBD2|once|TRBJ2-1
TGTGCCAGCAGCCCAACTAGCGGGGGAAACTCCTACAATGAGCAGTTCTTC
CASSPTSGGNSYNEQFF
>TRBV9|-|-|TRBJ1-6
TGTGCCAGCAGCGTAGAAACGGGACCCCTCCACTTT
CASSVETGPLHF
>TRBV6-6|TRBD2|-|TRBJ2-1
TGTGCCAGCAGAGAGACTAGCGGGGGCTATGAGCAGTTCTTC
CASRETSGGYEQFF
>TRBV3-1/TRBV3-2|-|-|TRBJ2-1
TGTGCCAGCAGCCTCAGAGGACGAGGGCCGGATGAGCAGTTCTTC
CASSLRGRGPDEQFF